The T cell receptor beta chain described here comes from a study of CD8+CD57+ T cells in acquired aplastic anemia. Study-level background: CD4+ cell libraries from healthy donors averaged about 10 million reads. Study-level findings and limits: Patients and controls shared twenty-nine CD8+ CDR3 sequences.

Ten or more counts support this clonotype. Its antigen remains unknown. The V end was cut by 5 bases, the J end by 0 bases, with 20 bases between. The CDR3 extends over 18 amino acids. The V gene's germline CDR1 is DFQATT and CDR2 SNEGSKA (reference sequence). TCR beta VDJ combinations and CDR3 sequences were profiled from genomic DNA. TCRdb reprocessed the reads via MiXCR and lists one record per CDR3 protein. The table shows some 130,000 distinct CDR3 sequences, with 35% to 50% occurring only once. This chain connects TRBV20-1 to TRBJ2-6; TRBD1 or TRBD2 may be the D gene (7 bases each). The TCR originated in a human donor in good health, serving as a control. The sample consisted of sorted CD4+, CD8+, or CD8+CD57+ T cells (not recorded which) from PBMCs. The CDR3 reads CSALRLGGGLSGANVLTF. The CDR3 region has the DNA TGCAGTGCTCTTCGGTTGGGAGGGGGCCTCTCTGGGGCCAACGTCCTGACTTTC.